This TCR beta chain comes out of a study of cytotoxic CD8 clonotypes in ibrutinib-treated CLL. Turning to the study itself: Partial responses totalled roughly 24 and complete responses 2; after median around 74 months, 14 remained remitted and roughly twelve progressed.

In this sample, this clone turned up a few times. The CDR3 covers 15 residues. Trimming took 8 bases from V and 1 from J; bases not matched to a gene: 6. CDR1 is LNHDA, CDR2 SQIVND, per germline (reference sequence). Produced via immunoSEQ multiplex PCR; TCRdb's table is partial and in-frame only. There are roughly 250,000 clones in the sample; 70% occur only once, and 15% to 19% lies in the top ten. The origin of this receptor is a human donor with chronic lymphocytic leukemia. The gene calls are TRBV19 and TRBJ2-2; TRBD1 aligns across 8 bases. Sequenced material: PBMCs, taken after 24 months of ibrutinib treatment. The CDR3 here is CASSSGTGNTGELFF. CDR3 DNA sequence: TGTGCCAGTTCTTCCGGGACAGGGAACACCGGGGAGCTGTTTTTT.